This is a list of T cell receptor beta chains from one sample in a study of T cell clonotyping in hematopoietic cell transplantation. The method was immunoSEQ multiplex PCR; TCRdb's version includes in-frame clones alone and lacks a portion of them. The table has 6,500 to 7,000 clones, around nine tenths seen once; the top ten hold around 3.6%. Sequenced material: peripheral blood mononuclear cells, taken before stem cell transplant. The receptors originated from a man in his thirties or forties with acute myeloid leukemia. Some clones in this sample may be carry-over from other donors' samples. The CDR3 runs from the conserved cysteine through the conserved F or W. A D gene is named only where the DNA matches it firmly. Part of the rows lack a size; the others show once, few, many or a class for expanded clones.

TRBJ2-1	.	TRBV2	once	TGTGCCAGCAAAACGGACATTTACAATGAGCAGTTCTTC	CASKTDIYNEQFF
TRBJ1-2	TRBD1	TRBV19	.	TGTGCCAGTAGATCAGGGGGCGTTGGCTACACCTTC	CASRSGGVGYTF
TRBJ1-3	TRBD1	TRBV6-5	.	TGTGCCAGCAGAGGGACAGGGCGCGGAAACACCATATATTTT	CASRGTGRGNTIYF
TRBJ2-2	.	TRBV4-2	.	TGTGCCAGCAGCCAAGACGGGGAGCTGTTTTTT	CASSQDGELFF
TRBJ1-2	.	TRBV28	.	TGTGCCAGCAGTTCCCGGTTACCGTACTATGGCTACACCTTC	CASSSRLPYYGYTF
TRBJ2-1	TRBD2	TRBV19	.	TGTGCCAGTAGTATAGTAGCGGGGGTCGACTACAATGAGCAGTTCTTC	CASSIVAGVDYNEQFF
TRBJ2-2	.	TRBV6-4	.	TGTGCCAGCAGTGACGGGAGCACCGGGGAGCTGTTTTTT	CASSDGSTGELFF
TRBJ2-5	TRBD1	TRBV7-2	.	TGTGCCAGCAGCGCCTACCAGGGGGCCCAGTACTTC	CASSAYQGAQYF
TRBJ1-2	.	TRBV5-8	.	TGTGCCAGCAGACCGGGCACCTATGGCTACACCTTC	CASRPGTYGYTF
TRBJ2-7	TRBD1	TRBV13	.	TGTGCCAGCAGCTCTGACAGGGCGGTTCACTACGAGCAGTACTTC	CASSSDRAVHYEQYF
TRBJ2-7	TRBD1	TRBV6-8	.	TGTGCCAGCAGTTTCGACAGGGGCTACGAGCAGTACTTC	CASSFDRGYEQYF
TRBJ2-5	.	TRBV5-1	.	TGCGCCAGCAGCTTGGAGGGACGCGGAGAGACCCAGTACTTC	CASSLEGRGETQYF
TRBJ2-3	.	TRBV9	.	TGTGCCAGCAGCGTACCACGGGGAGGGGGAGCAGATACGCAGTATTTT	CASSVPRGGGADTQYF
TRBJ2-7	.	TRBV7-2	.	TGTGCCAGCAGCCAACATGGGGGAGGTGGCTACGAGCAGTACTTC	CASSQHGGGGYEQYF
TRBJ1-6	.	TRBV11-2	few	TGTGCCAGCAGCTTTGGGGGATCAGGATCACCCCTCCACTTT	CASSFGGSGSPLHF